The rows below give T cell receptor beta chains drawn from one sample of a study of neurological immune-mediated disorders. From the 5' RACE reads, TCRdb called clonotypes with MiXCR, one entry per CDR3 protein. Here the sample spans about 54,000 distinct CDR3 sequences, about 4.2% being singletons. The sample consisted of CD4+ T cells from blood. All receptors come from a woman in her thirties or forties with multiple sclerosis. The CDR3 runs from the conserved cysteine through the conserved F or W. The order of the fields is CDR3 DNA, CDR3 protein, D gene, CDR3 length, clone size, J gene, V gene. D genes are given only for firm matches. Size values are once, few and many counts, or a class for expanded clones, and some rows have none.

DNA: TGTGCCAGCAGCTTAGTATTTGTCGACACAGATACGCAGTATTTT
CDR3: CASSLVFVDTDTQYF
D: .
length: 15
size: many
J: TRBJ2-3
V: TRBV11-2

DNA: TGCAGTGTCCGCGGGGGGACAAGGATGAACACTGAAGCTTTCTTT
CDR3: CSVRGGTRMNTEAFF
D: .
length: 15
size: many
J: TRBJ1-1
V: TRBV20-1

DNA: TGTGCCAGCAGTCTCTCGGACAGGGGAAGTCAGCCCCAGCATTTT
CDR3: CASSLSDRGSQPQHF
D: TRBD1
length: 15
size: many
J: TRBJ1-5
V: TRBV28

DNA: TGTGCCAGCAGCCAGGGACAGGACCCTGAAGCTTTCTTT
CDR3: CASSQGQDPEAFF
D: TRBD1
length: 13
size: many
J: TRBJ1-1
V: TRBV5-4

DNA: TGTGCCAGCACCTCAAGGGGCGGAGGCAATCAGCCCCAGCATTTT
CDR3: CASTSRGGGNQPQHF
D: .
length: 15
size: many
J: TRBJ1-5
V: TRBV27

DNA: TGTGCCAGCAGTTCCCAATTTGGGGGCAATTCACCCCTCCACTTT
CDR3: CASSSQFGGNSPLHF
D: .
length: 15
size: many
J: TRBJ1-6
V: TRBV12-3/TRBV12-4

DNA: TGTGCCAGCAGCCCCGAGGGGGTTGCAACTAATGAAAAACTGTTTTTT
CDR3: CASSPEGVATNEKLFF
D: .
length: 16
size: many
J: TRBJ1-4
V: TRBV7-9

DNA: TGTGCCAGCCGAAGGCCCTCAACTAATGAAAAACTGTTTTTT
CDR3: CASRRPSTNEKLFF
D: .
length: 14
size: many
J: TRBJ1-4
V: TRBV19

DNA: TGTGCCAGCAGTTTCCAGGGGGCGGGAATTGAAGCTTTCTTT
CDR3: CASSFQGAGIEAFF
D: TRBD1
length: 14
size: many
J: TRBJ1-1
V: TRBV12-3/TRBV12-4

DNA: TGCGCCAGCAGCTTGACCGGGCCAGGGTATGGCTACACCTTC
CDR3: CASSLTGPGYGYTF
D: .
length: 14
size: many
J: TRBJ1-2
V: TRBV5-1

DNA: TGCGCCAGCAGCCAAGATAGTTTAGGGCAGACCAACACTGAAGCTTTCTTT
CDR3: CASSQDSLGQTNTEAFF
D: .
length: 17
size: many
J: TRBJ1-1
V: TRBV4-1

DNA: TGTGCCATCAGCTTGGGCGGACCGGGACAGACCTACAATGAGCAGTTCTTC
CDR3: CAISLGGPGQTYNEQFF
D: TRBD1
length: 17
size: .
J: TRBJ2-1
V: TRBV5-6

DNA: TGTGCCTGGAGTCCCAACCCAGATACGCAGTATTTT
CDR3: CAWSPNPDTQYF
D: .
length: 12
size: many
J: TRBJ2-3
V: TRBV30

DNA: TGCGCCAGCAGCGAGGACATACGAGAGACCCAGTACTTC
CDR3: CASSEDIRETQYF
D: .
length: 13
size: many
J: TRBJ2-5
V: TRBV5-1

DNA: TGTGCCAGCAGCCGACAGGATACCTACGAGCAGTACTTC
CDR3: CASSRQDTYEQYF
D: .
length: 13
size: many
J: TRBJ2-7
V: TRBV5-5

DNA: TGTGCCAGCTCACCCAGGGGGCGTGAGGAGCTGTTTTTT
CDR3: CASSPRGREELFF
D: TRBD1
length: 13
size: many
J: TRBJ2-2
V: TRBV18

DNA: TGCGCCAGCAGCTTGGGGGGGACTTTTCCCACTGAAGCTTTCTTT
CDR3: CASSLGGTFPTEAFF
D: .
length: 15
size: many
J: TRBJ1-1
V: TRBV5-1

DNA: TGTGCCAGCAGCTTGGGGTGGGACAGCGAGGGAGAGACCCAGTACTTC
CDR3: CASSLGWDSEGETQYF
D: TRBD1
length: 16
size: many
J: TRBJ2-5
V: TRBV5-4

DNA: TGCAGTGCTAGAGACGGCAGGGGGACAGATACGCAGTATTTT
CDR3: CSARDGRGTDTQYF
D: TRBD1
length: 14
size: many
J: TRBJ2-3
V: TRBV20-1

DNA: TGTGCCAGCAGTGGGCAGTTTTATTCACCCCTCCACTTT
CDR3: CASSGQFYSPLHF
D: .
length: 13
size: many
J: TRBJ1-6
V: TRBV25-1

DNA: TGTGCCAGCTCCCAGGGACAGCAGGGTACGCAGTATTTT
CDR3: CASSQGQQGTQYF
D: TRBD1
length: 13
size: .
J: TRBJ2-3
V: TRBV18

DNA: TGTGCCAGCAGCTTACAATCCTACACTGAAGCTTTCTTT
CDR3: CASSLQSYTEAFF
D: .
length: 13
size: many
J: TRBJ1-1
V: TRBV7-6

DNA: TGTGCCAGCTCACCCCGGGACAGAAACACTGAAGCTTTCTTT
CDR3: CASSPRDRNTEAFF
D: TRBD1
length: 14
size: many
J: TRBJ1-1
V: TRBV18

DNA: TGCGCCAGCAGCCTGACCTTAGGGGGCGACGGTGAAAAACTGTTTTTT
CDR3: CASSLTLGGDGEKLFF
D: TRBD1
length: 16
size: many
J: TRBJ1-4
V: TRBV4-1

DNA: TGTGCCAGTAGTAAACAGGTTGGCGGTGAAAAACTGTTTTTT
CDR3: CASSKQVGGEKLFF
D: .
length: 14
size: many
J: TRBJ1-4
V: TRBV19

DNA: TGTGCCACCAGCAGAGACCCTTTAGGTCAGCCCCAGCATTTT
CDR3: CATSRDPLGQPQHF
D: .
length: 14
size: many
J: TRBJ1-5
V: TRBV15

DNA: TGTGCCAGCAGCCAAGTGGCTATACAGGGAAATGAAAAACTGTTTTTT
CDR3: CASSQVAIQGNEKLFF
D: .
length: 16
size: many
J: TRBJ1-4
V: TRBV4-2

DNA: TGTGCCAGCAGCCGGGGACAGGGTCAGTACAATGAGCAGTTCTTC
CDR3: CASSRGQGQYNEQFF
D: TRBD1
length: 15
size: many
J: TRBJ2-1
V: TRBV5-4

DNA: TGCAGCGTTGCTACAGGGCTATTCACAGATACGCAGTATTTT
CDR3: CSVATGLFTDTQYF
D: .
length: 14
size: many
J: TRBJ2-3
V: TRBV29-1

DNA: TGTGCCAGCAGCCACCTAGGGGGGGACACTGAAGCTTTCTTT
CDR3: CASSHLGGDTEAFF
D: .
length: 14
size: many
J: TRBJ1-1
V: TRBV3-1

DNA: TGTGCCAGCAGCGTCTCCGGGACACCTCCTTCTGAAGCTTTCTTT
CDR3: CASSVSGTPPSEAFF
D: .
length: 15
size: many
J: TRBJ1-1
V: TRBV9

DNA: TGCGCCAGCAGCGGATCTAGGCTCTCCTACGAGCAGTACTTC
CDR3: CASSGSRLSYEQYF
D: .
length: 14
size: many
J: TRBJ2-7
V: TRBV5-1

DNA: TGCAGTGCTAGCCAGAACACTGAAGCTTTCTTT
CDR3: CSASQNTEAFF
D: .
length: 11
size: many
J: TRBJ1-1
V: TRBV20-1

DNA: TGTGCCAGCAGCTTAGCTAGCGGGGGGGCCGGCCCGGATGAGCAGTTCTTC
CDR3: CASSLASGGAGPDEQFF
D: TRBD2
length: 17
size: many
J: TRBJ2-1
V: TRBV11-3

DNA: TGTGCCAGCAGCTTGACAGCTTACGAGCAGTACTTC
CDR3: CASSLTAYEQYF
D: .
length: 12
size: many
J: TRBJ2-7
V: TRBV7-2

DNA: TGTGCCATCAGTGAGCGCCCAGCGGGAGGGAGTAGGGGCTACACCTTC
CDR3: CAISERPAGGSRGYTF
D: .
length: 16
size: many
J: TRBJ1-2
V: TRBV10-3

DNA: TGTGCCACCAGCAGAGACAACTTCGTGGGATCAAACACACCCCTCCACTTT
CDR3: CATSRDNFVGSNTPLHF
D: .
length: 17
size: many
J: TRBJ1-6
V: TRBV15

DNA: TGTGCCAGCAGCTCGGGGGGTCCAGATACGCAGTATTTT
CDR3: CASSSGGPDTQYF
D: TRBD2
length: 13
size: many
J: TRBJ2-3
V: TRBV7-2

DNA: TGCAGTGCTAGGGCAGGGGGCCCCGTTGCTGAAAAACTGTTTTTT
CDR3: CSARAGGPVAEKLFF
D: TRBD1
length: 15
size: many
J: TRBJ1-4
V: TRBV20-1

DNA: TGCGCCAGCAGCTTGGCCGATACTGCTAGTCCAGATACGCAGTATTTT
CDR3: CASSLADTASPDTQYF
D: .
length: 16
size: many
J: TRBJ2-3
V: TRBV5-1

DNA: TGCGCCAGCAGCTTGACAGGGTCCTACAATGAGCAGTTCTTC
CDR3: CASSLTGSYNEQFF
D: .
length: 14
size: many
J: TRBJ2-1
V: TRBV5-1

DNA: TGCGCCAGCAGCTGGGAAGGGACTACCGAAGCTTTCTTT
CDR3: CASSWEGTTEAFF
D: .
length: 13
size: many
J: TRBJ1-1
V: TRBV5-1